A selection of T cell receptor beta chains follows, all from one sample in a study of cytomegalovirus exposure and HLA in healthy donors. The table came from immunoSEQ multiplex PCR; TCRdb's copy has only in-frame clones and leaves some out. This table has about 300,000 clones, 86% appearing once. Sequencing was carried out using PBMCs. The receptors were sampled from a middle-aged man in good health and CMV-seropositive. CDR3s include the opening cysteine and the closing phenylalanine or tryptophan. D genes are given only for firm matches. Only some rows state a clone size, as once, few, many or a class for expanded clones.

d_call	v_call	j_call	clone_size	cdr3_length	cdr3_nt	cdr3_aa
-	TRBV4-3	TRBJ2-7	-	15	TGCGCCAGCAGCCAAGATCAAACGGTTACCTACGAGCAGTACTTC	CASSQDQTVTYEQYF
TRBD1	TRBV7-2	TRBJ2-5	-	17	TGTGCCAGCAGCTTAGTCGGGACAGGGGGCCGGAGGGAGACCCAGTACTTC	CASSLVGTGGRRETQYF
-	TRBV2	TRBJ2-1	-	14	TGTGCCAGCGGCGCCGGGTCTGGCCCCAATGAGCAGTTCTTC	CASGAGSGPNEQFF
-	TRBV7-3	TRBJ2-1	-	16	TGTGCCAGCAGCTTAGGAGGGCAGGGTAACGACAATGAGCAGTTCTTC	CASSLGGQGNDNEQFF
-	TRBV19	TRBJ2-2	-	13	TGTGCCAGTAGGGACACTGACACCGGGGAGCTGTTTTTT	CASRDTDTGELFF
TRBD1	TRBV5-1	TRBJ2-7	-	15	TGCGCCAGCAGCTTGGGGGACAGGGGTTGGCACGAGCAGTACTTC	CASSLGDRGWHEQYF
-	TRBV7-3	TRBJ2-1	-	14	TGTGCCAGCAGCTTAATGGCAGCGGGCAATGAGCAGTTCTTC	CASSLMAAGNEQFF
TRBD2	TRBV5-8	TRBJ2-7	-	16	TGTGCCAGCAGCAGCAGACTAGCGGGAGCCTACTACGAGCAGTACTTC	CASSSRLAGAYYEQYF
TRBD2	TRBV5-4	TRBJ2-2	once	15	TGTGCCAGCAGCCCGACTAGCGGGAGGGACGGGGAGCTGTTTTTT	CASSPTSGRDGELFF
-	TRBV14	TRBJ2-7	-	15	TGTGCCAGCAGCCAAGGCTCAACTAGCTCTGGGGGGCAGTACTTC	CASSQGSTSSGGQYF
TRBD2	TRBV4-2	TRBJ2-7	-	15	TGTGCCAGCAGCCAGAGTAGCGGGAGCTCCTACGAGCAGTACTTC	CASSQSSGSSYEQYF
-	TRBV7-9	TRBJ1-4	few	14	TGTGCCAGCAACGTACAAGGGGTAGATGAAAAACTGTTTTTT	CASNVQGVDEKLFF
TRBD1	TRBV7-2	TRBJ2-3	-	16	TGTGCCAGCAGCCCGTTGGGACAGCGCCCCGTGGATACGCAGTATTTT	CASSPLGQRPVDTQYF
-	TRBV5-1	TRBJ1-1	-	11	TGCGCCAGCGGAGAGAACACTGAAGCTTTCTTT	CASGENTEAFF
-	TRBV5-1	TRBJ1-1	-	14	TGCGCCAGCAGCTTGGACACAGTGGGCACTGAAGCTTTCTTT	CASSLDTVGTEAFF
-	TRBV30	TRBJ1-2	-	14	TGTGCCTGGAGCTACGGGCAGGGGACGGGGGGCTACACCTTC	CAWSYGQGTGGYTF
TRBD1	TRBV7-9	TRBJ2-2	-	15	TGTGCCAGCAGCCGGTCGACAGGGGGGGCCGGGGAGCTGTTTTTT	CASSRSTGGAGELFF
TRBD2	TRBV30	TRBJ2-1	-	12	TGTGCTACTAGCGGTTACTACAATGAGCAGTTCTTC	CATSGYYNEQFF
-	TRBV5-4	TRBJ1-2	-	13	TGTGCCAGCAGCCCGGACTACCCCTATGGCTACACCTTC	CASSPDYPYGYTF
-	TRBV23-1	TRBJ1-5	-	15	TGCGCCAGCAGTCAGAAGGGGGGAGGGGGTCAGCCCCAGCATTTT	CASSQKGGGGQPQHF
TRBD2	TRBV9	TRBJ2-2	-	17	TGTGCCAGCAGCGTACCAGTGGCGGGAGGGAACACCGGGGAGCTGTTTTTT	CASSVPVAGGNTGELFF
TRBD1	TRBV6-5	TRBJ1-2	-	14	TGTGCCAGCACCAAGGACAGGGAAACCTATGGCTACACCTTC	CASTKDRETYGYTF
-	TRBV18	TRBJ2-2	-	16	TGTGCCAGCTCTCGGACAGCCGCTCCGAACACCGGGGAGCTGTTTTTT	CASSRTAAPNTGELFF